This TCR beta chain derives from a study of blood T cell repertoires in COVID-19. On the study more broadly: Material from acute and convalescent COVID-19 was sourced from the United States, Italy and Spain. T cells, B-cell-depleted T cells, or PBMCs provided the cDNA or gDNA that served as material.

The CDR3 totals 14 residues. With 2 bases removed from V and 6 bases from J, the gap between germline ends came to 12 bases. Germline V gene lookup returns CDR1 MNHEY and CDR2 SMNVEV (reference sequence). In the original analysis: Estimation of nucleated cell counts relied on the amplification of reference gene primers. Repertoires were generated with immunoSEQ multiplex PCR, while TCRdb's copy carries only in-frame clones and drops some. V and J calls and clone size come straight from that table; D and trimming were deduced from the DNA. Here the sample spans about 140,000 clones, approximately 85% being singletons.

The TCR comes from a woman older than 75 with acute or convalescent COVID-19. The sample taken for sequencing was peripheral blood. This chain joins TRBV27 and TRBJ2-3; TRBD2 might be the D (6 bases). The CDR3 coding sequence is TGTGCCAGCAGTTTAGGGTTGGGGAGGGATACGCAGTATTTT. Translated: CASSLGLGRDTQYF.